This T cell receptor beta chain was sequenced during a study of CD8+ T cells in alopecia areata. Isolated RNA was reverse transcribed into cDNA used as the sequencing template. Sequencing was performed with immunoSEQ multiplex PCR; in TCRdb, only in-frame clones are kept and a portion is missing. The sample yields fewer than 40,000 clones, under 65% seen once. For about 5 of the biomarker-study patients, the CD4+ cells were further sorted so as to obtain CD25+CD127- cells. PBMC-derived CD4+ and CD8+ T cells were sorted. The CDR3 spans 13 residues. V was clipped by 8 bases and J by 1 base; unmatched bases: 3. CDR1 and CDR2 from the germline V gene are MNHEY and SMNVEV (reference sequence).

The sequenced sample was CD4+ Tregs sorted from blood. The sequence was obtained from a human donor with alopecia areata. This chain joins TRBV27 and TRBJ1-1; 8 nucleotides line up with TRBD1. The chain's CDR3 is CASGGQGNTEAFF. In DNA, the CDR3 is TGTGCCAGCGGCGGACAGGGGAACACTGAAGCTTTCTTT.